The 5 T cell receptor beta chains in this list originate from one sample, sequenced in a study of blood T cell repertoires in COVID-19. Here immunoSEQ multiplex PCR was the method, and the copy in TCRdb shows in-frame clones only, minus some. The sample includes 250,000 to 300,000 clones, roughly 90% of them seen just once. The sequencing sample was made of peripheral blood. Receptor source: a woman aged 40-49 years who had recovered from COVID-19.

V gene TRBV10-3 combines with J gene TRBJ2-7, with D perhaps matching TRBD2 (6 bases). This CDR3 has 13 residues. Per germline, CDR1 ENHRY and CDR2 SYGVKD. The V end was cut by 11 bases, the J end by 0 bases, with 14 bases between. The CDR3 sequence: CAHWRGSSYEQYF. Here the CDR3 DNA reads TGTGCCCACTGGCGGGGAAGCTCCTACGAGCAGTACTTC.

This rearrangement joins TRBV10-3 to TRBJ2-7; D is perhaps TRBD1 (6 bases). CDR1 is ENHRY and CDR2 is SYGVKD in the germline V gene. V was pared by 4 bases and J by 4 bases, with 8 bases between. The CDR3 totals 12 residues. The CDR3 loop is CAISADRYEQYF. DNA of the CDR3: TGTGCCATCAGTGCGGACAGATACGAGCAGTACTTC.

V usage is TRBV5-4 and J usage is TRBJ2-2, with TRBD2 matching 14 bases. Germline trimming cut 9 bases from V and 6 bases from J; bases unmatched to any gene: 4. In germline, CDR1 is SGHNT, CDR2 YYREEE (reference sequence). The CDR3 has 14 residues. The CDR3 DNA reads TGTGCCACGGGACTAGCGGGAGTCCCCGGGGAGCTGTTTTTT. It yields the protein CATGLAGVPGELFF.

The chain carries TRBV7-8 and TRBJ1-2; the match to TRBD1 covers 9 bases. The germline CDR1 and CDR2 sequences are SGHVS and FQNEAQ. The ends lost 5 bases at V and 4 bases at J; junction bases unmatched: 11. The CDR3 covers 16 residues. The CDR3 nucleotides read TGTGCCAGCAGCCTGACCGGGACAGGGCTACTCTATGGCTACACCTTC. It specifies CASSLTGTGLLYGYTF.

This clone turned up a few times. The chain has TRBV4-1 and TRBJ2-1; D ambiguous. With 6 bases removed from V and 8 bases from J, the gap between germline ends came to 29 bases. Germline loops: CDR1 MGHRA, CDR2 YSYEKL. This CDR3 contains 18 residues. CDR3 protein: CASSLWSVAVLPRYEQFF. The CDR3 DNA reads TGCGCCAGCAGTCTATGGTCGGTTGCGGTCCTTCCGCGATATGAGCAGTTCTTC.